What follows describes a single T cell receptor (beta chain). Its antigen is as yet unknown. The data are from a study of T-cell reconstitution after alpha-beta-depleted transplantation in children. Study findings and constraints: Approximately two months post-transplant, alpha-beta T cells reportedly originated from several hundred expanded graft clones. Once a year had passed after transplant, T-cell counts and diversity came mostly from newly produced T cells. Certain patients had high TCRbeta diversity at day 60, and it came from recipient T cells and thymic progenitors that survived.

Preparation of the TCRbeta library was carried out with unique molecular identifiers. One entry per CDR3 protein, called by TCRdb with MiXCR from the PCR reads. This table has thousands of distinct CDR3 sequences, roughly 17% appearing once. V gave up 3 bases and J gave up 1 base; unmatched junction bases: 1. From germline, CDR1 is LNHNV and CDR2 YYDKDF (reference sequence). This CDR3 contains 14 residues. V and J are TRBV15 and TRBJ1-1; 8 bases are shared with TRBD1. Sequencing used PBMCs, mostly from graft donor cells, obtained 60 days after TCRalphabeta/CD19-depleted stem cell transplant. The clonotype comes from a male patient between 10 and 17 years old who had a stem cell transplant for acute myeloid leukemia, so the T cells may come from the graft donor. CDR3 coding DNA: TGTGCCACCAGCAGGGACAGGGAGAACACTGAAGCTTTCTTT. It encodes CATSRDRENTEAFF.